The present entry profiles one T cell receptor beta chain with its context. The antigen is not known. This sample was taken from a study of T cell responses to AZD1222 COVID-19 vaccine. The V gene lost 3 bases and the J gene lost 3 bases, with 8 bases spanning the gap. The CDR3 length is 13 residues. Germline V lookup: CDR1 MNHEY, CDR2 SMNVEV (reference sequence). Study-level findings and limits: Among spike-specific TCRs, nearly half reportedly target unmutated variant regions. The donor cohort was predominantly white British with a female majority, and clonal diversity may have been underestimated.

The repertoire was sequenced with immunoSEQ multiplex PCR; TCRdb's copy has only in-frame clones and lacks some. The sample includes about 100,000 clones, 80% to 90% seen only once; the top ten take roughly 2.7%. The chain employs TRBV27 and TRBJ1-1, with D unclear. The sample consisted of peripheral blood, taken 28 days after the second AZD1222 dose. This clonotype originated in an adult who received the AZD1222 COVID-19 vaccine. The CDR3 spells CASSLLEYTEAFF. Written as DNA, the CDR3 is TGTGCCAGCAGTTTGTTGGAGTACACTGAAGCTTTCTTT.